This T cell receptor beta chain emerged from a study of blood T cell repertoires in COVID-19. Study at large: T cells, B-cell-depleted T cells, or PBMCs supplied cDNA or gDNA.

J lost 7 bases, V lost 5 bases, and 8 bases had no gene match. CDR3 size: 15 residues. In germline, CDR1 is SEHNR, CDR2 FQNEAQ (reference sequence). Here immunoSEQ multiplex PCR was the method, and the copy in TCRdb shows in-frame clones only, minus some. This sample has 84,000 or so clones, with roughly 80% found just once. The source material was peripheral blood. The rearrangement links TRBV7-9 to TRBJ2-1, with TRBD1 matching over 10 bases. This receptor was taken from a woman older than 75 with acute or convalescent COVID-19. The CDR3 protein is CASSPRQGAINEQFF. CDR3 nucleotides: TGTGCCAGCAGCCCCCGACAGGGGGCTATAAATGAGCAGTTCTTC.